This T cell receptor beta chain was identified during a study of blood T cell repertoires in COVID-19. Study-wide context: Sources were T cells, B-cell-depleted T cells, or PBMCs; the material itself was cDNA or gDNA.

TCRdb's table, derived via immunoSEQ multiplex PCR, lists solely in-frame clones and lacks some. The repertoire holds 350,000 to 400,000 clones, with roughly nine tenths as singletons. Notes on this clone: The same CDR3 is also encoded by other DNA sequences in this sample.

The germline V and J ends were trimmed by 3 bases and 0 bases, with 8 bases remaining between them. Germline-derived CDR1 and CDR2 are MDHEN and SYDVKM. The CDR3 extends over 14 amino acids. Across fewer than 25 US areas, participants ranged in age from about 18 to 90 years. Participants reported their clinical history, and cohort assignment relied on those reports. Before being deemed recovered, Cohort 3 donors had two negative PCRs, clearance, or symptom resolution. The rearrangement uses TRBV28 and TRBJ1-1; weak D call: TRBD1 (6 bases). The TCR was taken from a young man who had recovered from COVID-19. Material: PBMCs or T cells enriched from blood (not recorded which). CDR3 sequence reads: CASSFRGLNTEAFF. DNA for the CDR3: TGTGCCAGCAGTTTCAGGGGCCTGAACACTGAAGCTTTCTTT. Full variable domain (missing parts from reference TRBV28 and TRBJ1-1): DVKVTQSSRYLVKRTGEKVFLECVQDMDHENMFWYRQDPGLGLRLIYFSYDVKMKEKGDIPEGYSVSREKKERFSLILESASTNQTSMYLCASSFRGLNTEAFFGQGTRLTVV.